These 9 T cell receptor beta chains share one sample of origin, sequenced in a study of shared clonotypes between healthy human individuals. Sequenced by immunoSEQ multiplex PCR; TCRdb stores in-frame clones only, minus some. The sample comprises approximately 1,500,000 clones, 96% of which are singletons, and approximately 1.1% rests with the top ten. The specimen sequenced was naive CD4+ T cells sorted from blood. Subset defined: CD45RA+ positively selected. These receptors all come from a man aged 25-45 years in good health.

This chain joins TRBV2 and TRBJ2-7; D is possibly TRBD1 or TRBD2 (5 bases each). Germline loops: CDR1 SNHLY, CDR2 FYNNEI. CDR3 length equals 14 residues. Trimming removed 7 bases at V and 0 bases at J, with 13 bases between. CDR3 coding DNA: TGTGCCAGCATATTCGGGACGGCCTCCTACGAGCAGTACTTC. Translation gives CASIFGTASYEQYF.

The chain employs TRBV28 and TRBJ1-5; the D gene is possibly TRBD1 (6 bases). The V end was cut by 3 bases, the J end by 4 bases, with 16 bases between. The CDR3 runs to 16 residues. Germline-derived CDR1 and CDR2 are MDHEN and SYDVKM. This CDR3 is CASSFEGGTGNQPQHF. In DNA, the CDR3 is TGTGCCAGCAGTTTCGAGGGGGGCACTGGGAATCAGCCCCAGCATTTT.

On this clone: This sample includes further DNA sequences coding for the same CDR3. The gene calls are TRBV7-2 and TRBJ2-7; D is ambiguous. V dropped 1 base and J dropped 0 bases, with 7 bases sitting between them. The CDR3 contains 14 residues. CDR1 is SGHTA, CDR2 FQGNSA, per germline. The CDR3 region has the DNA TGTGCCAGCAGCTTAGACCGAGCCTCCTACGAGCAGTACTTC. It is translated as CASSLDRASYEQYF.

The chain has TRBV30 and TRBJ1-2; D may be TRBD1 (6 bases). This CDR3 is built from 13 residues. Between the trimmed V and J ends, which lost 1 base and 4 bases, there was a span of 10 bases. CDR1 GTSNPN and CDR2 SVGIG come from the germline V gene (reference sequence). CDR3 residues: CAWSALGGYGYTF. CDR3 DNA: TGTGCCTGGAGTGCCTTAGGGGGCTATGGCTACACCTTC.

This rearrangement joins TRBV4-2 to TRBJ2-4; no reliable D call. The CDR3 runs 11 residues. V gave up 3 bases and J gave up 6 bases, with 3 bases separating them. The germline V gene encodes CDR1 LGHNA and CDR2 YNFKEQ. CDR3 coding DNA: TGTGCCAGCAGCCAGGCAAACATTCAGTACTTC. Translating it yields CASSQANIQYF.

The chain uses TRBV5-1 and TRBJ2-2; a possible D gene is TRBD1 (6 bases). The germline gives CDR1 SGHRS, CDR2 YFSETQ. V lost 4 bases and J 6 bases, leaving 13 bases between the germline ends. This CDR3 contains 14 residues. The CDR3 protein is CASSQKQGPGELFF. DNA for the CDR3: TGCGCCAGCAGCCAGAAACAGGGCCCCGGGGAGCTGTTTTTT.

This clone was observed a single time. This chain uses TRBV10-1 with TRBJ2-1; 7 positions match TRBD1. This CDR3 spans 14 amino acids. Germline loops: CDR1 WNHNN, CDR2 SYGVQD (reference sequence). V trimming: 8 bases; J trimming: 0 bases; junction bases outside the gene matches: 4. The CDR3: CASGQASSYNEQFF. CDR3 nucleotide sequence: TGCGCCAGCGGACAGGCCAGCTCCTACAATGAGCAGTTCTTC.

The chain combines TRBV7-9 with TRBJ2-2, with 8 bases identical to TRBD2. The CDR3 is 13 residues long. V lost 7 bases, J lost 7 bases, and 5 bases stayed unmatched. The germline V gene has CDR1 SEHNR and CDR2 FQNEAQ (reference sequence). CDR3 sequence: CASNSLAGGELFF. The CDR3 nucleotides read TGTGCCAGCAACTCCCTAGCGGGCGGGGAGCTGTTTTTT.

CDR3 DNA: TGTGCCAGCAGCGTAGCTCCCGGAGAGTGGAGCACCGGGGAGCTGTTTTTT. Its protein product is CASSVAPGEWSTGELFF. The chain uses TRBV9 and TRBJ2-2; D uncertain. The germline CDR1 and CDR2 sequences are SGDLS and YYNGEE. With 0 bases removed from V and 4 bases from J, the gap between germline ends came to 16 bases. The CDR3 totals 17 residues.